This entry lists 9 T cell receptor beta chains sequenced from one sample in a study of blood T cell repertoires in COVID-19. Clones were read by immunoSEQ multiplex PCR, and TCRdb kept only the in-frame ones, dropping some. Among 260,000 or so clones listed, approximately 81% were seen once. The material sequenced was PBMCs or T cells enriched from blood (not recorded which). The receptors come from a woman aged 45 to 65 who had recovered from COVID-19.

V and J are TRBV7-2 and TRBJ2-7; the D gene is possibly TRBD1 (5 bases). V lost 5 bases and J lost 0, with 11 bases in between. Germline V CDR1 and CDR2: SGHTA, FQGNSA. The CDR3 spans 14 residues. CDR3 sequence: CASSQSGRSYEQYF. CDR3 in DNA: TGTGCCAGCAGCCAATCAGGGCGCTCCTACGAGCAGTACTTC.

This sequence joins TRBV5-1 and TRBJ2-7; D possibly corresponds to TRBD1 (5 bases). CDR3 size: 16 residues. Trimming removed 0 bases from V and 4 bases from J, with 17 bases in between. The germline gives CDR1 SGHRS, CDR2 YFSETQ. CDR3 residues: CASSLATAISTYEQYF. CDR3 DNA sequence: TGCGCCAGCAGCTTGGCGACAGCTATTTCAACATACGAGCAGTACTTC.

A note on this clone: At one boundary the junction diverges from the germline segment, which might be a read error. The chain joins TRBV19 to TRBJ2-3; TRBD2 might be the D (7 bases). CDR1 and CDR2 (germline): LNHDA, SQIVND (reference sequence). This CDR3 is 14 amino acids long. This CDR3 reads CVSSRGAGPDTQYF. For the CDR3, the DNA is TGTGTCAGTAGTCGGGGGGCTGGCCCAGATACGCAGTATTTT.

Details on this clone: One end of the junction fails to match germline, which may point to a read error. The rearrangement links TRBV28 to TRBJ1-1; TRBD1 is a possible D gene (5 bases). The germline gives CDR1 MDHEN, CDR2 SYDVKM. CDR3 size: 14 residues. CDR3 in DNA: TGTGCCAGCTACGCCCGGGGGATGATCACTGCAGCTTTCTTT. The encoded protein is CASYARGMITAAFF.

The chain links TRBV19 to TRBJ1-5; TRBD1 matches 8 bases. The CDR3 spans 15 residues. Losses at the gene ends were 3 bases for V and 7 bases for J; bases not matched to a gene: 8. CDR1 and CDR2 from the germline V gene are LNHDA and SQIVND (reference sequence). CDR3 coding DNA: TGTGCCAGTAGTATTCAGGGGGCGGTTCGACAGCCCCAGCATTTT. As protein: CASSIQGAVRQPQHF.

The chain carries TRBV27 and TRBJ2-3, with TRBD2 matching 8 bases. CDR1 is MNHEY and CDR2 is SMNVEV in the germline V gene (reference sequence). With V trimmed by 4 bases and J by 3 bases, 3 bases remained unmatched. This CDR3 comprises 14 residues. CDR3 nucleotide sequence: TGTGCCAGCAGTTGGACTAGCAGGACAGATACGCAGTATTTT. Its translation: CASSWTSRTDTQYF.

The count of this clone is one. V is TRBV6-5 and J is TRBJ2-1, with D hard to call. The V end lost 0 bases, the J end lost 8 bases, and 17 bases lay between the germline ends. The CDR3 covers 16 residues. Germline loops: CDR1 MNHEY, CDR2 SVGAGI. The CDR3 is CASSYSPSWSNYEQFF. The CDR3 nucleotides read TGTGCCAGCAGTTACTCCCCCTCATGGTCGAACTATGAGCAGTTCTTC.

V is TRBV11-2 and J is TRBJ2-4; D is ambiguous. Trimming stripped 3 bases from V and 5 bases from J, with 14 bases between. CDR3 length: 15 amino acids. Looked up from germline, CDR1 is SGHAT and CDR2 is FQNNGV. CDR3 sequence reads: CASSFGSQYENIQYF. The CDR3 nucleotides are TGTGCCAGCAGCTTCGGGTCGCAGTATGAAAACATTCAGTACTTC.

CDR3 in amino acids: CASSSYLRAGSSYNEQFF. CDR3 nucleotide sequence: TGTGCCAGCAGTTCTTATCTCCGAGCGGGAAGCTCCTACAATGAGCAGTTCTTC. This chain uses TRBV27 with TRBJ2-1, with 7 bases that match TRBD2. Losses at the gene ends were 4 bases for V and 0 bases for J; bases not matched to a gene: 12. Germline loops: CDR1 MNHEY, CDR2 SMNVEV (reference sequence). This CDR3 contains 18 residues.